This passage covers 32 T cell receptor beta chains from one sample sequenced in a study of regulatory T cells in long-lasting Graves disease. Time point in this sample: newly diagnosed GD, antithyroid drugs for less than 3 months. After RNA was extracted from PBMCs, the TCR library was made from it. With iRepertoire HTBI primers and Arm-PCR of CDR3 regions, TCR beta libraries were built. TCRdb used MiXCR to reprocess the multiplex PCR reads, holding one entry per CDR3 protein. The data hold about 540,000 distinct CDR3 sequences, with about 14% observed a single time. The same specimen was also included in a second study, on T cells in Graves' hyperthyroidism and ophthalmopathy.

The specimen was peripheral blood mononuclear cells (PBMCs), collected at new diagnosis, from a patient treated with antithyroid drugs. Receptor source: a man under 40 with Graves disease.

This sequence joins TRBV7-9 and TRBJ2-5, with 12 bases fitting TRBD2. CDR1 is SEHNR, CDR2 FQNEAQ, per germline (reference sequence). There are 14 residues in the CDR3. J was trimmed by 4 bases and V by 7 bases; bases with no gene match: 4. CDR3 bases: TGTGCCAGCAAGCCTAGCGGGAGGGTAGAGACCCAGTACTTC. It yields the protein CASKPSGRVETQYF.

J is TRBJ2-1 and V is TRBV20-1, with 8 positions matching TRBD2. The trim removed 4 bases at V and 8 bases at J, leaving 13 bases unmatched. Germline assignment: CDR1 DFQATT and CDR2 SNEGSKA (reference sequence). This CDR3 spans 15 amino acids. Here the CDR3 DNA reads TGCAGTGCTATATTCCCGGTTAGCGGGATCGATGAGCAGTTCTTC. This encodes CSAIFPVSGIDEQFF.

This clonotype occurred many times. Relative to the germline gene, one junction end is altered; a read error may explain this. V usage is TRBV7-9 and J usage is TRBJ2-7, with D possibly being TRBD1 (5 bases). The CDR3 is 12 amino acids. CDR1 and CDR2 (germline): SEHNR, FQNEAQ (reference sequence). Written as DNA, the CDR3 is TGTGCCAGCAGCTTAGATCAGGGTTCCCTCCACTTC. Translation: CASSLDQGSLHF.

This clonotype was found many times. This rearrangement joins TRBV7-2 to TRBJ2-1; either TRBD1 or TRBD2 may supply D (5 bases each). This CDR3 has 14 amino acids. In germline, CDR1 is SGHTA, CDR2 FQGNSA. Between the trimmed V and J ends, which lost 3 bases and 6 bases, there was a span of 12 bases. CDR3: CASSLGRQTNEQFF. For the CDR3, the DNA is TGTGCCAGCAGCTTGGGGAGACAGACCAATGAGCAGTTCTTC.

J is TRBJ2-1 and V is TRBV7-6; D is possibly TRBD1 or TRBD2 (6 bases each). In germline, CDR1 is SGHVS, CDR2 FNYEAQ. This CDR3 contains 14 residues. Trimming removed 6 bases from V and 9 bases from J, with 18 bases in between. The CDR3 DNA reads as TGTGCCAGCAGTCCAACGGTCGGGGGCGGTGAGCAGTTCTTC. Encoded protein: CASSPTVGGGEQFF.

This clonotype turned up a few times. The chain recombines TRBV18 with TRBJ1-1, with 12 positions matching TRBD1. CDR3 length: 18 residues. J gave up 0 bases and V 0 bases, and 5 bases lay outside the gene matches. Germline CDR1 reads KGHSH; CDR2 reads LQKENI. DNA for the CDR3: TGTGCCAGCTCACCACCGGGGGACAGGGGGCGGGTGAACACTGAAGCTTTCTTT. Translation: CASSPPGDRGRVNTEAFF.

This clonotype was seen repeatedly, ten times or more. Here the CDR3 reads CASTSTYNEQFF. In DNA form, the CDR3 reads TGCGCCAGCACTAGCACTTACAATGAGCAGTTCTTC. The chain uses TRBV10-2 and TRBJ2-1; D is perhaps TRBD2 (5 bases). The CDR3 is made up of 12 amino acids. Trimming removed 7 bases at V and 4 bases at J, with 8 bases between. Germline V lookup: CDR1 WSHSY, CDR2 SAAADI.

The table lists this clonotype with a few counts. CDR3 sequence reads: CASSAQVTGELFF. Written as DNA, the CDR3 is TGTGCCAGCAGCGCCCAGGTGACCGGGGAGCTGTTTTTT. The V call is TRBV9, the J call TRBJ2-2; D is unclear. Deletions cut 3 bases from V and 5 bases from J, with 8 bases between. The germline V gene has CDR1 SGDLS and CDR2 YYNGEE. This CDR3 region has 13 residues.

The chain recombines TRBV5-1 with TRBJ1-1; D may be TRBD1 (5 bases). The CDR3 totals 15 residues. Germline V gene data show CDR1 as SGHRS and CDR2 as YFSETQ. V was shortened by 3 bases and J by 3 bases, with 15 bases between the two germline ends. DNA of the CDR3: TGCGCCAGCAGCTGGGGGACGGCCAAGGACACTGAAGCTTTCTTT. This gives the protein CASSWGTAKDTEAFF.

The sample holds many counts of this clonotype. The rearrangement links TRBV29-1 to TRBJ2-5; 7 bases agree with TRBD1. The CDR3 covers 14 residues. The germline CDR1 and CDR2 sequences are SQVTM and ANQGSEA. V shed 2 bases, J shed 2 bases, and the junction held 5 bases outside the gene matches. The DNA for the CDR3 is TGCAGCGTTGAACAGGGGGAACAACAAGAGACCCAGTACTTC. Encoded protein: CSVEQGEQQETQYF.

This clonotype was found many times. This chain links TRBV7-3 with TRBJ2-2; the D gene is possibly TRBD2 (6 bases). The germline V gene encodes CDR1 SGHTA and CDR2 FQGTGA. The CDR3 has 16 amino acids. V lost 5 bases and J lost 0, with 13 bases in between. The chain's CDR3 is CASSHSPGANTGELFF. CDR3 DNA: TGTGCCAGCAGCCACTCTCCGGGGGCGAACACCGGGGAGCTGTTTTTT.

At least ten counts were recorded for this clonotype. CDR3 DNA: TGCAGCGTTCTTAGCGGGGGCAATCAGCCCCAGCATTTT. Protein product: CSVLSGGNQPQHF. The rearrangement links TRBV29-1 to TRBJ1-5; D ambiguous. Germline V lookup: CDR1 SQVTM, CDR2 ANQGSEA. The CDR3 length is 13 residues. V shed 5 bases and J shed 2 bases, with 10 bases lying between them.

This clonotype came up many times. The chain carries TRBV24-1 and TRBJ2-1, with 10 bases identical to TRBD2. Germline CDR1 KGHDR, CDR2 SFDVKD. Trimming took 6 bases from V and 3 from J; bases not matched to a gene: 4. This CDR3 is built from 15 residues. The CDR3 sequence is CATSRASGSYNEQFF. The CDR3 DNA is TGTGCCACCAGTAGAGCTAGCGGGAGCTACAATGAGCAGTTCTTC.

This clonotype appeared many times. This chain uses TRBV15 with TRBJ2-1, with 10 bases lining up with TRBD1. The CDR3 has 13 residues. Germline lookup yields CDR1 LNHNV and CDR2 YYDKDF (reference sequence). Trimming at V came to 5 bases and at J to 9 bases, leaving 4 bases not matched to a gene. The CDR3 DNA sequence: TGTGCCACCAGCTACGGACAGGGGGGTGAGCAGTTCTTC. Protein product: CATSYGQGGEQFF.

This clonotype occurred many times. J is TRBJ2-3 and V is TRBV7-8; TRBD2 matches 7 bases. V gave up 1 base and J gave up 4 bases; unmatched junction bases: 2. In germline, CDR1 is SGHVS, CDR2 FQNEAQ. The CDR3 length is 14 residues. The CDR3 coding sequence is TGTGCCAGCAGCTTAGGGACTAGGGCAGATACGCAGTATTTT. The encoded protein is CASSLGTRADTQYF.

This clonotype was seen at least ten times. The chain links TRBV7-3 to TRBJ2-6, with D perhaps TRBD2 (7 bases). Germline V CDR1 and CDR2: SGHTA, FQGTGA. The CDR3 has 19 amino acids. Trimming pared 1 base from V and 0 bases from J, leaving 16 bases between. The CDR3 nucleotides read TGTGCCAGCAGCTTAATAGGGGGGGCGCCCAGCTCTGGGGCCAACGTCCTGACTTTC. This gives the protein CASSLIGGAPSSGANVLTF.

This clonotype was seen many times. This chain connects TRBV28 to TRBJ1-5; D is perhaps TRBD1 (6 bases). The V end was cut by 6 bases, the J end by 0 bases, with 15 bases between. CDR1 is MDHEN and CDR2 is SYDVKM in the germline V gene. The CDR3 is 16 amino acids. CDR3 sequence: CASRNQGLYSNQPQHF. The CDR3 nucleotides are TGTGCCAGCAGAAACCAGGGGCTCTATAGCAATCAGCCCCAGCATTTT.

This clonotype was seen only a few times. CDR3 sequence reads: CSGQAVPYEQYF. Written as DNA, the CDR3 is TGCAGTGGGCAGGCCGTTCCCTACGAGCAGTACTTC. The rearrangement uses TRBV20-1 and TRBJ2-7, with D uncertain. The CDR3 contains 12 residues. Trimming removed 7 bases from V and 2 bases from J, with 12 bases in between. Germline V lookup: CDR1 DFQATT, CDR2 SNEGSKA (reference sequence).

Concerning this clonotype itself: This clone may be a read error of a much larger clone one base away. The chain recombines TRBV24-1 with TRBJ2-5; 9 bases are shared with TRBD1. The CDR3 is 17 amino acids. V shed 9 bases, J shed 2 bases, and the junction held 15 bases outside the gene matches. Germline assignment: CDR1 KGHDR and CDR2 SFDVKD. DNA for the CDR3: TGTGCCACCGGCGGGGACAGGGAGGATATGAGTCAAGAGACCCAGTACTTC. Translated: CATGGDREDMSQETQYF.

Ten or more counts support this clonotype. This CDR3 reads CASKKGTSSPFF. CDR3 bases: TGTGCCAGCAAGAAAGGGACTAGTTCGCCGTTCTTC. The V call is TRBV6-2 or TRBV6-3, the J call TRBJ2-1; 8 bases align to TRBD2. This CDR3 spans 12 amino acids. Germline CDR1 MNHEY, CDR2 SVGEGT. V was pared by 7 bases and J by 15 bases, with 11 bases of the junction left unmatched.

This clonotype was seen at least ten times. This sequence joins TRBV30 and TRBJ2-7; 8 bases agree with TRBD2. J was trimmed by 3 bases and V by 1 base; bases with no gene match: 8. Germline values: CDR1 GTSNPN, CDR2 SVGIG (reference sequence). This CDR3 has 15 residues. This chain's CDR3 is CAWSGGGLGYYEQYF. CDR3 nucleotide sequence: TGTGCCTGGAGTGGAGGGGGACTAGGTTACTACGAGCAGTACTTC.

The rearrangement uses TRBV30 and TRBJ2-4; 14 nucleotides match TRBD2. This CDR3 has 17 amino acids. Germline assignment: CDR1 GTSNPN and CDR2 SVGIG (reference sequence). The junction had 10 bases not matched to a gene; V was cut back by 3 bases and J by 6 bases. CDR3 protein: CAWRPGLAGVGANIQYF. As DNA, the CDR3 is TGTGCCTGGAGGCCGGGACTAGCGGGAGTTGGGGCAAACATTCAGTACTTC.

This clonotype was detected a few times. CDR3 amino acids: CASSVSSPHPGRTDTQYF. In nucleotides, the CDR3 is TGTGCCAGCAGCGTAAGCTCCCCCCACCCGGGACGCACAGATACGCAGTATTTT. The chain combines TRBV9 with TRBJ2-3; tentatively, D is TRBD1 or TRBD2 (5 bases each). The ends were cut back, 1 base at V and 1 base at J, with 19 bases in the middle. This CDR3 is built from 18 residues. Germline V gives CDR1 SGDLS, CDR2 YYNGEE.

Comments on this clonotype: A far larger clone differs by one base, so this is likely a read error. Since no conserved phenylalanine or tryptophan closes the CDR3, a read error is the likely cause. The chain joins TRBV29-1 to TRBJ2-1, with 9 positions matching TRBD2. Germline V lookup: CDR1 SQVTM, CDR2 ANQGSEA. CDR3 length equals 14 residues. V shed 7 bases, J shed 0 bases, and the junction held 4 bases outside the gene matches. CDR3 nucleotides: TGCAGCGCCAGTAGCGGGAGCTCCTACAATGAGCAGTTCCTC. It codes for CSASSGSSYNEQFL.

The table lists this clonotype with many counts. V and J are TRBV6-5 and TRBJ1-2; D ambiguous. The CDR3 covers 15 residues. Germline V lookup: CDR1 MNHEY, CDR2 SVGAGI. The V end was cut by 0 bases, the J end by 4 bases, with 12 bases between. CDR3 in amino acids: CASSYSPTTGYGYTF. For the CDR3, the DNA is TGTGCCAGCAGTTACTCGCCGACAACCGGCTATGGCTACACCTTC.

Only a few counts were recorded for this clonotype. The chain carries TRBV12-3 or TRBV12-4 and TRBJ1-3; no definite D call. Trimming left V 3 bases short and J 4 bases short, with 4 bases between. The CDR3 runs to 12 residues. Here the CDR3 reads CASSFLGNTIYF. The CDR3 DNA reads TGTGCCAGCAGTTTTCTGGGAAACACCATATATTTT.

The V call is TRBV5-6, the J call TRBJ2-3; 7 bases match TRBD2. V dropped 4 bases and J dropped 3; count of bases not matched to a gene: 5. The CDR3 length is 14 residues. Germline loops: CDR1 SGHDT, CDR2 YYEEEE. The CDR3 region is CASSVGRGTDTQYF. CDR3 nucleotides: TGTGCCAGCAGCGTAGGGCGGGGGACAGATACGCAGTATTTT.

The sample holds many counts of this clonotype. The J gene is TRBJ1-2, the V gene TRBV29-1; possibly TRBD1 for D (5 bases). The CDR3 spans 12 residues. V gave up 6 bases and J gave up 4 bases, with 12 bases separating them. The V gene's germline CDR1 is SQVTM and CDR2 ANQGSEA. CDR3 region: CSVITQVYGYTF. As DNA, the CDR3 is TGCAGCGTCATCACACAGGTCTATGGCTACACCTTC.

The chain joins TRBV5-4 to TRBJ2-2, with 7 bases fitting TRBD2. Trimming removed 3 bases from V and 6 bases from J; junction bases left unmatched: 5. Germline V gene data show CDR1 as SGHNT and CDR2 as YYREEE (reference sequence). CDR3 length: 14 residues. DNA for the CDR3: TGTGCCAGCAGCTCCGGACTAGAGCCCGGGGAGCTGTTTTTT. Protein: CASSSGLEPGELFF.

This clonotype was detected ten times or more. This sequence joins TRBV20-1 and TRBJ2-7; maybe TRBD2 (6 bases). Germline CDR1 and CDR2: DFQATT and SNEGSKA (reference sequence). V lost 2 bases and J lost 0, with 11 bases in between. CDR3 length: 14 amino acids. CDR3 in amino acids: CSARREWDSYEQYF. The CDR3 DNA sequence: TGCAGTGCTAGACGGGAGTGGGACTCCTACGAGCAGTACTTC.

The V call is TRBV6-4, the J call TRBJ2-2; a possible D gene is TRBD2 (5 bases). This CDR3 has 13 residues. The V end was cut by 7 bases, the J end by 6 bases, with 12 bases between. Germline-derived CDR1 and CDR2 are MRHNA and SNTAGT. The CDR3 DNA sequence: TGTGCCAGCACCGCTTCGGGGTCCGGGGAGCTGTTTTTT. It specifies CASTASGSGELFF.

A few counts support this clonotype. The chain is built from TRBV30 and TRBJ2-1, with D possibly matching TRBD2 (6 bases). This CDR3 has 12 residues. The ends were cut back, 3 bases at V and 7 bases at J, with 10 bases in the middle. CDR1 and CDR2 (germline): GTSNPN, SVGIG (reference sequence). CDR3 residues: CAWSGLANEQFF. CDR3 DNA sequence: TGTGCCTGGAGCGGCCTAGCGAATGAGCAGTTCTTC.